This T cell receptor beta chain was sequenced for a study of blood T cell repertoires in COVID-19. Study-wide background: Specimens from acute and convalescent COVID-19 originated in the United States, Italy and Spain. PBMCs, B-cell-depleted T cells, or T cells were the source of the cDNA or gDNA that made up the material.

CDR1 is LGHNA, CDR2 YNFKEQ, per germline. Between the trimmed V and J ends, which lost 8 bases and 4 bases, there was a span of 23 bases. CDR3 length: 16 amino acids. Original analysis: Estimation of nucleated cell counts relied on the amplification of reference gene primers. Only in-frame clones appear in the TCRdb table, and some are missing; sequencing was by immunoSEQ multiplex PCR. The DNA was the basis for D and trimming; V, J and clone size are from that table. The table has more than 80,000 clones, approximately 88% seen once. The sequenced sample consisted of peripheral blood. This rearrangement joins TRBV4-2 to TRBJ1-2, with D perhaps matching TRBD1 (5 bases). This receptor was taken from a woman of 80 years or more with active or convalescent COVID-19. CDR3 in amino acids: CASSDWGSGRSYGYTF. DNA of the CDR3: TGTGCCAGCTCAGATTGGGGCTCGGGTCGGAGCTATGGCTACACCTTC.